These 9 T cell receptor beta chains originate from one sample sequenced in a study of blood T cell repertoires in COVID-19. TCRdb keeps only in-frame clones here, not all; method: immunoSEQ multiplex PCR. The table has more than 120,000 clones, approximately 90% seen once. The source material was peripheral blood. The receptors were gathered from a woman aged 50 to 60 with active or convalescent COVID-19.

In DNA, the CDR3 is TGTGCCAGCCTGGAGGGACCCACCTACAATGAGCAGTTCTTC. It codes for CASLEGPTYNEQFF. The chain joins TRBV6-5 to TRBJ2-1, with a possible D match to TRBD2 (6 bases). The CDR3 is made up of 14 amino acids. CDR1 MNHEY and CDR2 SVGAGI come from the germline V gene. V lost 8 bases and J 2 bases, leaving 13 bases between the germline ends.

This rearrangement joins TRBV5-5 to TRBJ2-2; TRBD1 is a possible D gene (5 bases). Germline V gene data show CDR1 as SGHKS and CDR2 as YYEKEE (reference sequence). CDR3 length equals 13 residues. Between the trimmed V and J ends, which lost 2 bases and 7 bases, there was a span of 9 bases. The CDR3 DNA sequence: TGTGCCAGCAGCTTCCAGGGTGGCGGGGAGCTGTTTTTT. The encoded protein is CASSFQGGGELFF.

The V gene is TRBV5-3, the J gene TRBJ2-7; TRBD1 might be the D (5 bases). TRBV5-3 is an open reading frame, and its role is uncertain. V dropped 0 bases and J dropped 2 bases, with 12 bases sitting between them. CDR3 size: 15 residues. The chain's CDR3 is CARSLAETEPYEQYF. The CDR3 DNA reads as TGTGCCAGAAGCTTGGCCGAGACAGAACCCTACGAGCAGTACTTC.

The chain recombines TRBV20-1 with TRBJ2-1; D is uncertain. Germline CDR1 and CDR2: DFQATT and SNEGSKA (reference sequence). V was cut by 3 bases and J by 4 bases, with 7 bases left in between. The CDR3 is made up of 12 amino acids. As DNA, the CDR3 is TGCAGTGCTAGTCGCCTATACAATGAGCAGTTCTTC. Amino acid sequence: CSASRLYNEQFF.

CDR3 coding DNA: TGTGCCAGTAGCCAGGTCCGGGGATCACCCCTCCACTTT. This sequence encodes CASSQVRGSPLHF. This chain links TRBV19 with TRBJ1-6; D gene uncertain. Germline CDR1 reads LNHDA; CDR2 reads SQIVND (reference sequence). This CDR3 is 13 amino acids long. Between the trimmed V and J ends, which lost 6 bases and 10 bases, there was a span of 13 bases.

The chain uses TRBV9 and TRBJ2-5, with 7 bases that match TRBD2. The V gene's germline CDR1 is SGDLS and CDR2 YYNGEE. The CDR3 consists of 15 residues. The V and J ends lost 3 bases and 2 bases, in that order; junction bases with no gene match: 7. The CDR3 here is CASSAEGLTQETQYF. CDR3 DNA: TGTGCCAGCAGCGCAGAGGGACTAACACAAGAGACCCAGTACTTC.

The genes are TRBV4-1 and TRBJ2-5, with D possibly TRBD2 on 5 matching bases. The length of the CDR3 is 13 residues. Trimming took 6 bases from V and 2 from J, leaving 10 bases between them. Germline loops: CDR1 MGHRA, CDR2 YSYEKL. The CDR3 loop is CASRRTVQETQYF. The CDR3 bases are TGCGCCAGCAGAAGGACTGTACAAGAGACCCAGTACTTC.

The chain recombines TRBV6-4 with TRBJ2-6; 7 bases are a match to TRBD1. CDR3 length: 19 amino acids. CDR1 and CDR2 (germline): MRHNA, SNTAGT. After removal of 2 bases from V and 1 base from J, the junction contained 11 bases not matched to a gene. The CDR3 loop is CASSDHFARGSSGANVLTF. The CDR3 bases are TGTGCCAGCAGTGACCATTTCGCCAGGGGGAGTTCTGGGGCCAACGTCCTGACTTTC.

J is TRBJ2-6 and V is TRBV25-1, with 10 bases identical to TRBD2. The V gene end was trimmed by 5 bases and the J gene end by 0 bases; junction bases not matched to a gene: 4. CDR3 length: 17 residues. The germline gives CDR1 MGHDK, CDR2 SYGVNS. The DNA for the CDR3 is TGTGCCAGCAGTACCCTAGCGGGAGTCTCTGGGGCCAACGTCCTGACTTTC. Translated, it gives CASSTLAGVSGANVLTF.